This T cell receptor (beta chain) was documented in a study of CD8+ T cells in alopecia areata. Study-wide findings and caveats: In scalp, tofacitinib significantly decreased clonality and expanded CD8+ clones among the top 100.

Notes on this clone: The antigen remains undetermined.

Treatment noted: oral pan-JAK inhibitor, 5-10 mg twice daily. The CDR3 is 14 residues long. Germline V gene sequence: CDR1 LNHDA, CDR2 SQIVND (reference sequence). Trimming took 3 bases from V and 3 from J, leaving 12 bases between them. Extracted RNA was reverse transcribed, and the resulting cDNA served as sequencing template. Sequenced by immunoSEQ multiplex PCR; TCRdb stores in-frame clones only, minus some. The sample lists a few hundred thousand clones, around two fifths seen once, with under 0.55% in the top ten. The receptor was derived from a human donor with alopecia areata. The input for sequencing was CD4+ T cells sorted from blood, taken between weeks 30 and 35, from a patient treated with tofacitinib. The chain combines TRBV19 with TRBJ2-7; D is uncertain. CDR3 DNA sequence: TGTGCCAGTAGTATGGGTGGGGTGAGCTACGAGCAGTACTTC. Encoded protein: CASSMGGVSYEQYF.